This T cell receptor (beta chain) is from a study of CD8+ T cells in alopecia areata. cDNA reverse transcribed from extracted RNA served as the sequencing template. The repertoire was sequenced with immunoSEQ multiplex PCR; TCRdb's copy has only in-frame clones and lacks some. The profile shows some 170,000 clones, around 58% of them singletons. Findings of the study overall: Although TCR sharing was seen in mice, sharing across patients was less clear, possibly for HLA-related reasons.

This clone occurred a few times. Antigen: not known. Treatment in this sample: oral pan-JAK inhibitor, 5-10 mg twice daily. The CDR3 is 15 amino acids. Germline lookup yields CDR1 LNHDA and CDR2 SQIVND (reference sequence). The V gene lost 5 bases and the J gene lost 2 bases, with 16 bases spanning the gap. The sequence derives from a human donor with alopecia areata. The chain employs TRBV19 and TRBJ2-7; possible D gene TRBD1, 6 bases. Source: CD4+ T cells sorted from blood, taken between weeks 55 and 65, from a patient treated with tofacitinib. CDR3 nucleotide sequence: TGTGCCAGTAGTTCCCAGACAGGCCAGGCCTACGAGCAGTACTTC. It translates to CASSSQTGQAYEQYF. Together with reference TRBV19 and TRBJ2-7, the CDR3 gives the full variable domain: DGGITQSPKYLFRKEGQNVTLSCEQNLNHDAMYWYRQDPGQGLRLIYYSQIVNDFQKGDIAEGYSVSREKKESFPLTVTSAQKNPTAFYLCASSSQTGQAYEQYFGPGTRLTVT.